A selection of T cell receptor beta chains follows, all from one sample in a study of HIV-infected children after antiretroviral therapy interruption. TCRdb reprocessed the 3' RACE reads via MiXCR and lists one record per CDR3 protein. The table has about 89,000 distinct CDR3 sequences, around 6.9% seen once. The source material was CD45RA+ CD4+ T cells from PBMCs, pooled from several time points, sampled from a donor given antiretroviral therapy, either interrupted or continuous. The receptor set was obtained from a pool of human donors with HIV. Both conserved end residues are part of each CDR3. The D gene is left open where the match is weak. Not all rows give a size; the values are once, few, many and, for expanded clones, a class.

clone size	J gene	D gene	V gene	CDR3 protein	CDR3 DNA
many	TRBJ1-5	.	TRBV12-5	CACGPRVGGPQHF	TGTGCTTGTGGTCCCCGTGTGGGTGGGCCCCAGCATTTT
.	TRBJ2-3	.	TRBV14	CASSPLRGTYTDTQYF	TGTGCCAGCAGTCCCTTGAGGGGAACCTACACAGATACGCAGTATTTT
few	TRBJ2-7	TRBD1	TRBV23-1	CASSQTTRTGFSYEQYF	TGCGCCAGCAGTCAAACGACCAGGACAGGATTTTCCTACGAGCAGTACTTC
many	TRBJ2-1	.	TRBV5-1	CASSFNDEQFF	TGCGCCAGCAGCTTCAACGATGAGCAGTTCTTC
many	TRBJ2-4	.	TRBV19	CASTTLRASNIQYF	TGTGCCAGTACTACCTTAAGGGCGTCTAACATTCAGTACTTC
many	TRBJ1-1	TRBD1	TRBV20-1	CSASSEGAYDTEAFF	TGCAGTGCTAGTTCCGAGGGGGCGTACGACACTGAAGCTTTCTTT
many	TRBJ1-3	.	TRBV7-2	CASSSDGISGNTIYF	TGTGCCAGCAGCTCCGACGGAATCTCTGGAAACACCATATATTTT
many	TRBJ1-6	TRBD1	TRBV7-9	CASSPGTGSSPLHF	TGTGCCAGCAGCCCCGGGACAGGGAGTTCACCCCTCCACTTT
many	TRBJ2-5	.	TRBV7-9	CASSAEETQYF	TGTGCCAGCAGCGCCGAAGAGACCCAGTACTTC
many	TRBJ1-1	TRBD1	TRBV20-1	CSARIRTGGGGEAFF	TGCAGTGCTAGAATCAGGACAGGGGGCGGGGGTGAAGCTTTCTTT
many	TRBJ1-1	.	TRBV29-1	CSVSYRRFLNEAFF	TGCAGCGTTTCGTATAGGAGGTTTTTAAATGAAGCTTTCTTT
many	TRBJ1-5	.	TRBV6-2/TRBV6-3	CASSYSTQNNQPQHF	TGTGCCAGCAGTTACTCGACGCAGAACAATCAGCCCCAGCATTTT
many	TRBJ2-1	TRBD2	TRBV4-2	CASSLTSGGPQSNEQFF	TGTGCCAGCAGCCTGACTAGCGGGGGCCCTCAAAGCAATGAGCAGTTCTTC
many	TRBJ2-7	.	TRBV6-5	CASSYRGEQYF	TGTGCCAGCAGTTACCGAGGCGAGCAGTACTTC
.	TRBJ2-1	TRBD2	TRBV7-9	CASSLRLTRGGKRSYNEQFF	TGTGCCAGCAGCTTAAGACTCACCCGGGGAGGGAAACGCTCCTACAATGAGCAGTTCTTC